What follows are 26 T cell receptor beta chains derived from one specimen sequenced in a study of PD-L1 blockade in urothelial cancer. Some clones are missing from TCRdb's copy, which holds only in-frame ones; the method was immunoSEQ multiplex PCR. The table lists 55,000 to 70,000 clones, approximately 86% of them singletons. Here the sequenced sample was PBMCs, taken around atezolizumab (anti-PD-L1) treatment. These TCRs come from a man in his fifties with urothelial cancer.

V is TRBV7-9 and J is TRBJ2-1; TRBD2 is a possible D gene (5 bases). Germline V gives CDR1 SEHNR, CDR2 FQNEAQ (reference sequence). Trimming removed 5 bases from V and 5 bases from J, with 22 bases in between. The CDR3 contains 17 residues. The CDR3 nucleotides read TGTGCCAGCAGCACCCCGAGGGCGGACTTACTAAACAATGAGCAGTTCTTC. Protein: CASSTPRADLLNNEQFF. The variable domain in full, completed from reference TRBV7-9 and TRBJ2-1, reads DTGVSQNPRHKITKRGQNVTFRCDPISEHNRLYWYRQTLGQGPEFLTYFQNEAQLEKSRLLSDRFSAERPKGSFSTLEIQRTEQGDSAMYLCASSTPRADLLNNEQFFGPGTRLTVL.

The rearrangement uses TRBV7-2 and TRBJ2-2; 8 bases are a match to TRBD2. V shed 2 bases, J shed 4 bases, and the junction held 9 bases outside the gene matches. Germline lookup yields CDR1 SGHTA and CDR2 FQGNSA. The CDR3 loop spans 17 amino acids. The DNA of the CDR3 is TGTGCCAGCAGCTTACAATCTCTAGCGGGCGGCACCGGGGAGCTGTTTTTT. It encodes CASSLQSLAGGTGELFF.

This chain uses TRBV7-9 with TRBJ2-5; 9 bases are shared with TRBD2. The CDR3 sequence is 16 residues long. The V gene's germline CDR1 is SEHNR and CDR2 FQNEAQ (reference sequence). V was clipped by 5 bases and J by 0 bases; unmatched bases: 7. The CDR3 DNA follows: TGTGCCAGCAGCCCCGGGGCTAGCGGGAACCAAGAGACCCAGTACTTC. It translates to CASSPGASGNQETQYF.

The chain recombines TRBV5-1 with TRBJ2-5, with D tentatively TRBD1 (5 bases). V lost 0 bases to trimming and J lost 5 bases, with 11 bases between them. The V gene's germline CDR1 is SGHRS and CDR2 YFSETQ. The CDR3 extends over 14 amino acids. The CDR3 spells CASSLEGEWETQYF. The CDR3 coding sequence is TGCGCCAGCAGCTTGGAAGGGGAATGGGAGACCCAGTACTTC.

The gene calls are TRBV18 and TRBJ1-1; no firm D call. CDR1 and CDR2 from the germline V gene are KGHSH and LQKENI. V was trimmed by 3 bases and J by 8 bases, leaving 10 bases between them. There are 12 residues in the CDR3. CDR3 nucleotides: TGTGCCAGCTCACCCCGGGGAATCGAAGCTTTCTTT. As protein: CASSPRGIEAFF.

The V call is TRBV28, the J call TRBJ1-3; a possible D gene is TRBD1 (5 bases). The ends were cut back, 3 bases at V and 6 bases at J, with 12 bases in the middle. CDR1 MDHEN and CDR2 SYDVKM come from the germline V gene. The CDR3 spans 14 residues. In DNA form, the CDR3 reads TGTGCCAGCAGTTTGGGGACGGGAGTAAACACCATATATTTT. Its protein is CASSLGTGVNTIYF.

The V call is TRBV7-9, the J call TRBJ2-6; TRBD1 aligns across 7 bases. The J segment lost 2 bases and the V segment lost 0 bases, leaving 1 base of the junction unmatched. The CDR3 totals 16 residues. CDR1 SEHNR and CDR2 FQNEAQ come from the germline V gene (reference sequence). The CDR3 DNA follows: TGTGCCAGCAGCTTAGCAGACAGGGCTGGGGCCAACGTCCTGACTTTC. This gives the protein CASSLADRAGANVLTF.

The rearrangement links TRBV4-1 to TRBJ2-4, with 11 bases lining up with TRBD2. The junction had 15 bases not matched to a gene; V was cut back by 5 bases and J by 0 bases. CDR3 length equals 20 residues. The germline CDR1 and CDR2 sequences are MGHRA and YSYEKL. The CDR3 nucleotides read TGCGCCAGCAGCTCACAACCGGGACTAGCGGAGTCACTAGCCAAAAACATTCAGTACTTC. Translation: CASSSQPGLAESLAKNIQYF.

The chain joins TRBV28 to TRBJ1-1; no definite D call. Trimming left V 3 bases short and J 0 bases short, with 8 bases between. The germline gives CDR1 MDHEN, CDR2 SYDVKM. The CDR3 covers 14 residues. The CDR3 here is CASSFPGLNTEAFF. The CDR3 DNA reads as TGTGCCAGCAGTTTTCCAGGCTTGAACACTGAAGCTTTCTTT.

This clone was recorded only once. The V call is TRBV18, the J call TRBJ1-4; TRBD1 matches 7 bases. The V gene end was trimmed by 8 bases and the J gene end by 5 bases; junction bases not matched to a gene: 8. The CDR3 contains 14 residues. CDR1 is KGHSH, CDR2 LQKENI, per germline. CDR3 DNA: TGTGCCAGCACGCAAAACAGGGGAAATGAAAAACTGTTTTTT. Protein: CASTQNRGNEKLFF.

This clone was detected once. The V call is TRBV28, the J call TRBJ2-7; D is perhaps TRBD1 (5 bases). There are 16 residues in the CDR3. Germline values: CDR1 MDHEN, CDR2 SYDVKM. Trimming removed 5 bases from V and 0 bases from J, with 17 bases in between. The CDR3 reads CASSQIDRSPSYEQYF. DNA of the CDR3: TGTGCCAGCAGTCAAATAGACAGATCTCCCTCCTACGAGCAGTACTTC.

The chain recombines TRBV10-3 with TRBJ2-1; 8 nucleotides line up with TRBD1. Losses at the gene ends were 4 bases for V and 8 bases for J; bases not matched to a gene: 7. The CDR3 runs 14 residues. Per germline, CDR1 ENHRY and CDR2 SYGVKD. The CDR3, as DNA: TGTGCCATCAGTGGGGCTGGACAGGGCCATGAGCAGTTCTTC. Its protein product is CAISGAGQGHEQFF.

The chain recombines TRBV14 with TRBJ2-3; TRBD2 aligns across 13 bases. There are 18 residues in the CDR3. Trimming took 3 bases from V and 1 from J; bases not matched to a gene: 7. CDR1 and CDR2 (germline): SGHDN, FVKESK. This CDR3 is CASSHLVGLAGGTDTQYF. In nucleotides, the CDR3 is TGTGCCAGCAGCCATCTCGTTGGACTAGCGGGGGGCACAGATACGCAGTATTTT.

The chain is built from TRBV7-8 and TRBJ2-3; D is perhaps TRBD1 (5 bases). CDR3 size: 14 residues. Germline V gives CDR1 SGHVS, CDR2 FQNEAQ. The V end lost 5 bases, the J end lost 2 bases, and 11 bases lay between the germline ends. The CDR3 DNA reads as TGTGCCAGCAGCCAAGACAGAGACACAGATACGCAGTATTTT. Translating gives CASSQDRDTDTQYF.

This chain uses TRBV11-1 with TRBJ1-1; 9 positions match TRBD1. Unmatched junction bases numbered 6, after V lost 4 bases and J lost 3 bases. Germline V gives CDR1 SGHAT, CDR2 FQDESV (reference sequence). The CDR3 is 15 residues long. CDR3: CASSSTGGWDTEAFF. Here the CDR3 DNA reads TGTGCCAGCAGCTCAACAGGGGGCTGGGACACTGAAGCTTTCTTT.

V and J are TRBV9 and TRBJ1-1; D not resolved. Germline CDR1 and CDR2: SGDLS and YYNGEE. This CDR3 is built from 17 residues. Deletions cut 0 bases from V and 2 bases from J, with 17 bases between. The CDR3 coding sequence is TGTGCCAGCAGCGTAGACCCCTATCAGGAAGCTAACACTGAAGCTTTCTTT. Translation: CASSVDPYQEANTEAFF.

The J gene is TRBJ1-3, the V gene TRBV18, with D perhaps matching TRBD1 (5 bases). The CDR3 consists of 15 residues. Trimming removed 2 bases at V and 0 bases at J, with 8 bases between. The germline CDR1 and CDR2 sequences are KGHSH and LQKENI. This CDR3 is CASSPYGGSGNTIYF. CDR3 DNA: TGTGCCAGCTCACCATACGGGGGCTCTGGAAACACCATATATTTT.

The V and J genes are TRBV2 and TRBJ1-1, with a possible D match to TRBD1 (5 bases). Germline CDR1 is SNHLY and CDR2 is FYNNEI. Trimming pared 8 bases from V and 2 bases from J, leaving 12 bases between. This CDR3 is 13 amino acids long. CDR3 sequence reads: CASEFDSNTEAFF. The CDR3 DNA follows: TGTGCCAGCGAGTTCGACAGTAACACTGAAGCTTTCTTT.

V is TRBV14 and J is TRBJ2-1, with D perhaps matching TRBD2 (6 bases). The CDR3 is 17 residues long. With 3 bases removed from V and 2 bases from J, the gap between germline ends came to 17 bases. Germline V lookup: CDR1 SGHDN, CDR2 FVKESK. Written as DNA, the CDR3 is TGTGCCAGCAGCCATTCCTTCCTAGCGTCTCCCTACAATGAGCAGTTCTTC. Its translation: CASSHSFLASPYNEQFF.

The chain recombines TRBV7-8 with TRBJ2-1, with 9 bases that match TRBD2. The CDR3 extends over 18 amino acids. Unmatched junction bases numbered 10, after V lost 1 base and J lost 3 bases. Germline V gives CDR1 SGHVS, CDR2 FQNEAQ. The CDR3 DNA reads as TGTGCCAGCAGCTTAGGTGGGCTAGCGGGAATATACTACAATGAGCAGTTCTTC. This gives the protein CASSLGGLAGIYYNEQFF.

The chain joins TRBV7-9 to TRBJ2-5; 11 bases line up with TRBD2. There are 16 residues in the CDR3. With 4 bases clipped from V and 5 bases from J, the junction kept 9 bases outside the gene matches. Germline V gene lookup returns CDR1 SEHNR and CDR2 FQNEAQ (reference sequence). CDR3 bases: TGTGCCAGCAGCTACGTAGAACTAGCGGGAGTTGAGACCCAGTACTTC. It encodes CASSYVELAGVETQYF.

This chain links TRBV10-2 with TRBJ2-3, with 16 bases that match TRBD2. The CDR3 is 19 amino acids. Germline V gene sequence: CDR1 WSHSY, CDR2 SAAADI. The junction had 12 bases not matched to a gene; V was cut back by 7 bases and J by 2 bases. CDR3 bases: TGCGCCAGCACCTTTACGGGACTAGCGGGAGGGCCTGACACAGATACGCAGTATTTT. Translation gives CASTFTGLAGGPDTDTQYF.

The chain couples TRBV10-3 to TRBJ2-5, with D possibly being TRBD2 (5 bases). The CDR3 spans 13 residues. Trimming removed 9 bases at V and 2 bases at J, with 13 bases between. Germline CDR1 is ENHRY and CDR2 is SYGVKD. Here the CDR3 reads CAIGGGSQETQYF. The CDR3 DNA reads as TGTGCCATTGGTGGAGGATCTCAAGAGACCCAGTACTTC.

Notes on this clone: One end of the junction does not line up with germline, which may come from a read error. The chain employs TRBV29-1 and TRBJ2-5; D is possibly TRBD2 (5 bases). The germline gives CDR1 SQVTM, CDR2 ANQGSEA. The CDR3 runs 15 residues. The CDR3 DNA sequence: TGCAGCGTGGAAGGGAGCAGACTTAACCAAGAGACCCAGTACTTC. Translation: CSVEGSRLNQETQYF. Combining the CDR3 with reference TRBV29-1 and TRBJ2-5 gives the whole variable domain SAVISQKPSRDICQRGTSLTIQCQVDSQVTMMFWYRQQPGQSLTLIATANQGSEATYESGFVIDKFPISRPNLTFSTLTVSNMSPEDSSIYLCSVEGSRLNQETQYFGPGTRLLVL.

The rearrangement joins TRBV6-5 to TRBJ1-6, with D uncertain. This CDR3 is built from 15 residues. Per the germline V gene, CDR1 is MNHEY and CDR2 is SVGAGI. The germline V and J ends were trimmed by 0 bases and 7 bases, with 10 bases remaining between them. CDR3 residues: CASSYSQRVNSPLHF. CDR3 sequence (DNA): TGTGCCAGCAGTTACTCCCAGCGCGTAAATTCACCCCTCCACTTT.

V is TRBV11-2 and J is TRBJ2-3; 7 positions agree with TRBD1. V gave up 1 base and J gave up 5 bases; unmatched junction bases: 9. Germline loops: CDR1 SGHAT, CDR2 FQNNGV. The CDR3 sequence is 16 residues long. The CDR3 nucleotides read TGTGCCAGCAGCTTAGGTGGCCAGGGGGTGGGAGATACGCAGTATTTT. As protein: CASSLGGQGVGDTQYF.